A single sample gave rise to the 22 T cell receptor beta chains below, sequenced in a study of OX40 agonist ivuxolimab in advanced cancers. Library generation was performed with the immunoSEQ multiplex PCR assay. What TCRdb holds here is the immuneACCESS table cut down to in-frame rearrangements. Part of the clones is not present; checked against another copy, under half of the missing clones reflect an unresolved V gene, and the others are unexplained. In all, the sample holds around 110,000 clones, and approximately 90% of those were seen once. The ten top clones hold about 1.2% of the sample. The specimen was CD4+ or CD8+ T cells sorted from blood, collected in a trial of the OX40 agonist ivuxolimab. The receptor set was obtained from an adult with an advanced solid tumor such as melanoma, head and neck, liver or kidney cancer.

The rearrangement links TRBV28 to TRBJ1-2, with no clear D. Germline V gene data show CDR1 as MDHEN and CDR2 as SYDVKM. The CDR3 runs 12 residues. Trimming shortened V by 2 bases and J by 9 bases, and 10 bases separated the two germline ends. CDR3 nucleotides: TGTGCCAGCAGTTTAGGCCCCATCAGCTACACCTTC. Translated, it gives CASSLGPISYTF.

The chain joins TRBV14 to TRBJ1-4; D uncertain. The CDR3 sequence is 15 residues long. Germline lookup yields CDR1 SGHDN and CDR2 FVKESK. V lost 4 bases to trimming and J lost 5 bases, with 14 bases between them. The CDR3 protein is CASSPGPIKNEKLFF. CDR3 DNA: TGTGCCAGCAGCCCAGGACCGATCAAGAATGAAAAACTGTTTTTT.

This rearrangement joins TRBV10-3 to TRBJ1-1, with no clear D. V lost 0 bases, J lost 7 bases, and 3 bases lay in between. The V gene's germline CDR1 is ENHRY and CDR2 SYGVKD. The CDR3 runs to 11 residues. For the CDR3, the DNA is TGTGCCATCAGTGAGTCGGGTGAAGCTTTCTTT. This sequence encodes CAISESGEAFF.

This clone has just one count. The chain has TRBV7-2 and TRBJ1-5; a possible D gene is TRBD1 (5 bases). V lost 1 base and J lost 4, with 5 bases in between. This CDR3 spans 13 amino acids. The germline V gene has CDR1 SGHTA and CDR2 FQGNSA. CDR3 in DNA: TGTGCCAGCAGCTTAGGACAGAATCAGCCCCAGCATTTT. This codes for CASSLGQNQPQHF.

The rearrangement links TRBV4-1 to TRBJ2-1; D is unresolved. The CDR3 runs 17 residues. V was trimmed by 2 bases and J by 4 bases, leaving 18 bases between them. The germline V gene encodes CDR1 MGHRA and CDR2 YSYEKL. CDR3 in DNA: TGCGCCAGCAGCCAAAGAAGTCTGCTAGTAAGTTACAATGAGCAGTTCTTC. It codes for CASSQRSLLVSYNEQFF.

For the CDR3, the DNA is TGTGCCAGCAGTTATACAGGGGGCCAGTATGGCTACACCTTC. This sequence encodes CASSYTGGQYGYTF. The V call is TRBV27, the J call TRBJ1-2; 9 bases map to TRBD1. Germline trimming cut 4 bases from V and 5 bases from J; bases unmatched to any gene: 5. Germline-derived CDR1 and CDR2 are MNHEY and SMNVEV (reference sequence). This CDR3 spans 14 amino acids.

The chain employs TRBV19 and TRBJ1-5; maybe TRBD1 (6 bases). There are 15 residues in the CDR3. Trimming removed 3 bases at V and 0 bases at J, with 9 bases between. CDR1 LNHDA and CDR2 SQIVND come from the germline V gene (reference sequence). The CDR3 spells CASSIWDNSNQPQHF. CDR3 nucleotides: TGTGCCAGTAGTATCTGGGACAATAGCAATCAGCCCCAGCATTTT.

The chain employs TRBV10-3 and TRBJ2-3, with a possible D match to TRBD2 (7 bases). V was clipped by 10 bases and J by 3 bases, with 14 bases between them. This CDR3 contains 13 residues. Germline V CDR1 and CDR2: ENHRY, SYGVKD. In DNA, the CDR3 is TGTGCCACTCTGGGAGGGGGGACAGATACGCAGTATTTT. It is translated as CATLGGGTDTQYF.

The chain has TRBV5-5 and TRBJ1-1, with D unclear. Germline V gene lookup returns CDR1 SGHKS and CDR2 YYEKEE (reference sequence). Trimming shortened V by 2 bases and J by 1 base, and 6 bases separated the two germline ends. The CDR3 extends over 13 amino acids. The DNA of the CDR3 is TGTGCCAGCAGCTTTACACCGAACACTGAAGCTTTCTTT. Protein: CASSFTPNTEAFF.

The sample holds one count of this clone. This chain joins TRBV28 and TRBJ1-5; D call uncertain. CDR3 length equals 16 residues. The ends were cut back, 3 bases at V and 0 bases at J, with 12 bases in the middle. The germline V gene has CDR1 MDHEN and CDR2 SYDVKM. Written as DNA, the CDR3 is TGTGCCAGCAGTTTCGGATCCATTAATAGCAATCAGCCCCAGCATTTT. This gives the protein CASSFGSINSNQPQHF.

The J gene is TRBJ1-2, the V gene TRBV7-2; 9 bases match TRBD1. V shed 0 bases and J 3 bases; nucleotides not matched to a gene: 5. The CDR3 is 16 residues long. Germline CDR1 SGHTA, CDR2 FQGNSA. The CDR3 loop is CASSLAPGQGHYGYTF. CDR3 nucleotides: TGTGCCAGCAGCTTAGCGCCGGGACAGGGACACTATGGCTACACCTTC.

The V call is TRBV5-1, the J call TRBJ2-2; TRBD1 matches 8 bases. Trimming took 2 bases from V and 6 from J; bases not matched to a gene: 3. The CDR3 is made up of 14 amino acids. Per the germline V gene, CDR1 is SGHRS and CDR2 is YFSETQ. The CDR3 reads CASSFQGAAGELFF. The CDR3 bases are TGCGCCAGCAGCTTCCAGGGGGCGGCCGGGGAGCTGTTTTTT.

The chain links TRBV5-4 to TRBJ2-5; 10 nucleotides line up with TRBD1. Germline loops: CDR1 SGHNT, CDR2 YYREEE (reference sequence). This CDR3 has 15 amino acids. The V segment lost 2 bases and the J segment 1 base; nucleotides outside the gene matches: 2. The CDR3 coding sequence is TGTGCCAGCAGCTTTGACAGGGGGCTCCAAGAGACCCAGTACTTC. Translation: CASSFDRGLQETQYF.

This chain links TRBV9 with TRBJ2-1; TRBD2 aligns across 11 bases. V lost 3 bases to trimming and J lost 6 bases; unmatched junction nucleotides: 8. The CDR3 covers 16 residues. Germline V lookup: CDR1 SGDLS, CDR2 YYNGEE. The CDR3 DNA is TGTGCCAGCAGCGCGAGTAGCGGGAGGGCCATCAATGAGCAGTTCTTC. Protein sequence: CASSASSGRAINEQFF.

V is TRBV19 and J is TRBJ1-1; no clear D gene. Germline-derived CDR1 and CDR2 are LNHDA and SQIVND (reference sequence). This CDR3 contains 15 residues. The V and J ends lost 7 bases and 6 bases respectively, with 21 bases between them. The DNA for the CDR3 is TGTGCCAGTATTCTCTCTCCGCAGGCGGCTTCTGAAGCTTTCTTT. Translated: CASILSPQAASEAFF.

The chain is built from TRBV9 and TRBJ2-5, with D possibly being TRBD1 or TRBD2 (5 bases each). TRBJ2-7 matches the DNA end more closely, so the J call is doubtful. Germline CDR1 and CDR2: SGDLS and YYNGEE. The CDR3 is 15 residues long. The CDR3 DNA is TGTGCCAGCAGCGCCGGGGACGGCCTCTCCTACGAGCAGTACTTC. Protein product: CASSAGDGLSYEQYF.

The rearrangement joins TRBV19 to TRBJ1-5, with a weak D call TRBD1 (5 bases). This CDR3 is 14 amino acids long. Germline V gene lookup returns CDR1 LNHDA and CDR2 SQIVND (reference sequence). Trimming removed 6 bases from V and 3 bases from J, with 12 bases in between. CDR3 amino acids: CASRPQGDNQPQHF. DNA of the CDR3: TGTGCCAGTAGACCTCAGGGAGACAATCAGCCCCAGCATTTT.

This sequence joins TRBV15 and TRBJ1-5; weak D call: TRBD1 (5 bases). The CDR3 has 15 residues. Trimming left V 5 bases short and J 9 bases short, with 20 bases between. Germline CDR1 is LNHNV and CDR2 is YYDKDF (reference sequence). This chain's CDR3 is CATSGRGTGHGPQHF. The CDR3, as DNA: TGTGCCACCAGCGGTCGTGGAACAGGACACGGGCCCCAGCATTTT.

The chain uses TRBV5-1 and TRBJ2-7, with 7 bases that match TRBD1. The germline gives CDR1 SGHRS, CDR2 YFSETQ. This CDR3 is built from 14 residues. V was clipped by 4 bases and J by 2 bases; unmatched bases: 6. The CDR3 DNA is TGCGCCAGCAGCGACCCCGGGACAGCCTACGAGCAGTACTTC. This translates into CASSDPGTAYEQYF.

Remarks on this clone: Other DNA variants within this sample encode the same CDR3. The genes are TRBV27 and TRBJ1-2, with a possible D match to TRBD1 (5 bases). Germline CDR1 MNHEY, CDR2 SMNVEV (reference sequence). The CDR3 totals 13 residues. The V end was cut by 3 bases, the J end by 5 bases, with 10 bases between. CDR3 residues: CASSFRGGYGYTF. As DNA, the CDR3 is TGTGCCAGCAGTTTTAGGGGAGGTTATGGCTACACCTTC.

The chain links TRBV19 to TRBJ1-1; D unclear. Per the germline V gene, CDR1 is LNHDA and CDR2 is SQIVND (reference sequence). There are 13 residues in the CDR3. V was pared by 6 bases and J by 2 bases, with 10 bases between. CDR3 protein: CASREVRNTEAFF. The CDR3 nucleotides read TGTGCCAGTAGGGAGGTCCGAAACACTGAAGCTTTCTTT.

V gene TRBV10-2 combines with J gene TRBJ1-1, with 8 nucleotides matching TRBD1. J was trimmed by 4 bases and V by 5 bases; bases with no gene match: 6. This CDR3 has 14 residues. CDR1 and CDR2 from the germline V gene are WSHSY and SAAADI. CDR3 loop: CASSPTGASTEAFF. Here the CDR3 DNA reads TGCGCCAGCAGTCCGACAGGGGCGTCCACTGAAGCTTTCTTT.